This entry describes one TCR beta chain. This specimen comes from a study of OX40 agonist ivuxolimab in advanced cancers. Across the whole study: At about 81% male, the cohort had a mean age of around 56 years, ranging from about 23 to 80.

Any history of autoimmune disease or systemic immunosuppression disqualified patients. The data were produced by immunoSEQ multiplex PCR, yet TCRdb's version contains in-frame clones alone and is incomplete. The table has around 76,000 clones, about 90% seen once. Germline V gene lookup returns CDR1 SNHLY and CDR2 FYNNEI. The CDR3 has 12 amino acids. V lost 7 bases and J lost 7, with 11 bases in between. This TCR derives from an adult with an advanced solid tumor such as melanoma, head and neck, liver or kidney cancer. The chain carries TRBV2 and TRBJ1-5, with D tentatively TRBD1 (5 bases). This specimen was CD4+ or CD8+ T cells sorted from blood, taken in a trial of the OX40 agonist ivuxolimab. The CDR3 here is CASTPQGQPQHF. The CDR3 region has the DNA TGTGCCAGCACCCCCCAGGGCCAGCCCCAGCATTTT.